This T cell receptor (beta chain) originates from a study of blood T cell repertoires in COVID-19. Study-level background: There were acute and convalescent COVID-19 samples, and they came from the United States, Italy and Spain. The analysed material was cDNA or gDNA that came from T cells, B-cell-depleted T cells, or PBMCs.

The CDR3 contains 15 residues. Trimming took off 7 bases at V and 4 bases at J, with 20 bases between the two ends. Germline loops: CDR1 LNHDA, CDR2 SQIVND (reference sequence). Assay: immunoSEQ multiplex PCR; the TCRdb copy retains only in-frame clones and omits some. This table holds approximately 430,000 clones, just over 85% found once. The sample comprised peripheral blood. The source is a woman younger than 45 with active or convalescent COVID-19. The J gene is TRBJ2-7, the V gene TRBV19; the D gene is possibly TRBD2 (7 bases). This chain's CDR3 is CASTPGGSIIYEQYF. CDR3 DNA sequence: TGTGCCAGTACTCCGGGGGGCAGCATCATTTACGAGCAGTACTTC.